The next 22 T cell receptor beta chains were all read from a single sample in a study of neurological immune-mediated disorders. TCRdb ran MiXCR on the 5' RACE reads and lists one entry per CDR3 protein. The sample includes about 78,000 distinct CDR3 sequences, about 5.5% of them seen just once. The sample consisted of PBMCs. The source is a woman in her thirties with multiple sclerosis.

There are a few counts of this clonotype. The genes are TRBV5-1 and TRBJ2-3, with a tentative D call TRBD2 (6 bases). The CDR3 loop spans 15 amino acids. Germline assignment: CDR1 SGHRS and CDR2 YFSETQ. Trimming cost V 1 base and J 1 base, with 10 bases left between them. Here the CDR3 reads CASSLRGTRTDTQYF. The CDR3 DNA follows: TGCGCCAGCAGCTTGCGGGGGACCCGCACAGATACGCAGTATTTT.

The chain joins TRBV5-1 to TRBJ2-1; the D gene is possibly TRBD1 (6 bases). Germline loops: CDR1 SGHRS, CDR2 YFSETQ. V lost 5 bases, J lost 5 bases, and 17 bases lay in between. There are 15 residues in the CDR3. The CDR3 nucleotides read TGCGCCAGCAGGGTCAGGGGACGGTTAGACAATGAGCAGTTCTTC. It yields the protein CASRVRGRLDNEQFF.

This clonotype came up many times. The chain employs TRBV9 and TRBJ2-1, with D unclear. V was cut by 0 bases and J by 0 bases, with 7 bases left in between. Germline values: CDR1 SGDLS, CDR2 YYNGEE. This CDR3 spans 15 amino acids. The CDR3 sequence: CASSVALSSYNEQFF. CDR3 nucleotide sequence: TGTGCCAGCAGCGTAGCTCTGAGCTCCTACAATGAGCAGTTCTTC.

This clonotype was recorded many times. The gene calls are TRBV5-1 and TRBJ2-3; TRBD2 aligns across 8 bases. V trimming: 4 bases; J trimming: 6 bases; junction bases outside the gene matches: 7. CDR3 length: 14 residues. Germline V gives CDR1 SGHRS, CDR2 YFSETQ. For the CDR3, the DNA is TGCGCCAGCAGCCAGGGAACTAGCGGCGATACGCAGTATTTT. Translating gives CASSQGTSGDTQYF.

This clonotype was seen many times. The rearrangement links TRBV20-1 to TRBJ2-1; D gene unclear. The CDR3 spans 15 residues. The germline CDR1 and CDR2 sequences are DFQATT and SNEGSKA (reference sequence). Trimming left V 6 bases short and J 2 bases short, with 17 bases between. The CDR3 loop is CSALLPDSPYNEQFF. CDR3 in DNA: TGCAGTGCGCTATTACCAGACTCCCCCTACAATGAGCAGTTCTTC.

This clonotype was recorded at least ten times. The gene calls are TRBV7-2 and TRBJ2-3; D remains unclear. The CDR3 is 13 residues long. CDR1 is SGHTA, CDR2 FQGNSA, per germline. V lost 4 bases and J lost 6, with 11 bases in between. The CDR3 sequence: CASSYPGKDTQYF. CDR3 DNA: TGTGCCAGCAGCTACCCTGGGAAGGATACGCAGTATTTT.

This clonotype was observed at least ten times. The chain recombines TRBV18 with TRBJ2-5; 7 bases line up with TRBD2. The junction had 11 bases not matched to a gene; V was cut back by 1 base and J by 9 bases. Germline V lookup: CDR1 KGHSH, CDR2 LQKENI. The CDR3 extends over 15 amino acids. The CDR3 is CASSPRQRGISAQYF. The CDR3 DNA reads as TGTGCCAGCTCACCACGGCAGCGGGGAATCTCGGCCCAGTACTTC.

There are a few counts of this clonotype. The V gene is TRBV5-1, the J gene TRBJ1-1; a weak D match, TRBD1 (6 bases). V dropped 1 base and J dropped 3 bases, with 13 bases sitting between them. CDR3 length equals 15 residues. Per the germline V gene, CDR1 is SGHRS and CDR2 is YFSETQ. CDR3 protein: CASSLRRGADTEAFF. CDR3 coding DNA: TGCGCCAGCAGCTTGAGGCGGGGGGCCGACACTGAAGCTTTCTTT.

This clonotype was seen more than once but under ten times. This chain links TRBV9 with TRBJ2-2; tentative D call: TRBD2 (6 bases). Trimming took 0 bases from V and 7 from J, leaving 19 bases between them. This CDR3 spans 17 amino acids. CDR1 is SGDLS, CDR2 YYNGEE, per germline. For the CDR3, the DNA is TGTGCCAGCAGCGTAGCGGGCGGGGCCGGAGAAGGCGGGGAGCTGTTTTTT. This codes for CASSVAGGAGEGGELFF.

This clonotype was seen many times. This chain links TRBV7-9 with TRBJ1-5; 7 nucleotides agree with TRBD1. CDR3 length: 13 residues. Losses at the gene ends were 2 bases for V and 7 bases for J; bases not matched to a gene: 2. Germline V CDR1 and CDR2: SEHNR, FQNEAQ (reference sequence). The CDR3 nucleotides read TGTGCCAGCAGCTTAACAGGGGAACAGCCCCAGCATTTT. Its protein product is CASSLTGEQPQHF. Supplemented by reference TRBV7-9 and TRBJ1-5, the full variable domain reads DTGVSQNPRHKITKRGQNVTFRCDPISEHNRLYWYRQTLGQGPEFLTYFQNEAQLEKSRLLSDRFSAERPKGSFSTLEIQRTEQGDSAMYLCASSLTGEQPQHFGDGTRLSIL.

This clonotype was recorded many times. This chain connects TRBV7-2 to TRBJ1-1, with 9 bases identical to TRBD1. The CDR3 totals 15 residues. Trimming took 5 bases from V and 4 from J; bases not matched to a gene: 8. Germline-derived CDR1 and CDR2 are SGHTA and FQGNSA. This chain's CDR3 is CASSRGTGSSTEAFF. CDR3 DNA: TGTGCCAGCAGCCGCGGGACAGGGAGTTCCACTGAAGCTTTCTTT.

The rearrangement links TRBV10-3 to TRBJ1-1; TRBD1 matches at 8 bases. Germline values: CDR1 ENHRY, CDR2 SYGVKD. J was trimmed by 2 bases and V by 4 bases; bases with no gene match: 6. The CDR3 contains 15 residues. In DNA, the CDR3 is TGTGCCATCAGTGCCGTCGACAGGGGTAACACTGAAGCTTTCTTT. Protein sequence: CAISAVDRGNTEAFF.

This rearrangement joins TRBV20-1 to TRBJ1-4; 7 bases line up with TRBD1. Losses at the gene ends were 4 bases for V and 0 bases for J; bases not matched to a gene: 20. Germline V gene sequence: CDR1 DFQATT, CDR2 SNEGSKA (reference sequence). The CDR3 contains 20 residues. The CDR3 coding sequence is TGCAGTGCTATTCGGCCGACAGGGCGGGGGATCCGAGCAACTAATGAAAAACTGTTTTTT. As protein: CSAIRPTGRGIRATNEKLFF.

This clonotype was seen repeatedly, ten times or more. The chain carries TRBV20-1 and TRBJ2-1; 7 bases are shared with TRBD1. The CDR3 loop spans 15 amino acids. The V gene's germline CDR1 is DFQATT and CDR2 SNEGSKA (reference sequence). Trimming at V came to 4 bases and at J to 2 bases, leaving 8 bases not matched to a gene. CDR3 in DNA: TGCAGTGCTAAGGTTGCCCAGGGGGCCTACAATGAGCAGTTCTTC. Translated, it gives CSAKVAQGAYNEQFF.

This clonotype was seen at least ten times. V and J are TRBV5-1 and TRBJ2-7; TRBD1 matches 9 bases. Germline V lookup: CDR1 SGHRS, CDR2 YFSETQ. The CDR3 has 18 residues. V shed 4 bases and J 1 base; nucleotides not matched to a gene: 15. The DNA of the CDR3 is TGCGCCAGCAGCGCGGACAGGGGCCGCCTGTCCCCTTCCTACGAGCAGTACTTC. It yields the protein CASSADRGRLSPSYEQYF.

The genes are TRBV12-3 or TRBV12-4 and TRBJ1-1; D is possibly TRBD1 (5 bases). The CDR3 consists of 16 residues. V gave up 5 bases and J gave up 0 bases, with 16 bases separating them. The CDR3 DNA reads TGTGCCAGCAGTGCGGGCCGGGGCCGCGTGAACACTGAAGCTTTCTTT. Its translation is CASSAGRGRVNTEAFF.

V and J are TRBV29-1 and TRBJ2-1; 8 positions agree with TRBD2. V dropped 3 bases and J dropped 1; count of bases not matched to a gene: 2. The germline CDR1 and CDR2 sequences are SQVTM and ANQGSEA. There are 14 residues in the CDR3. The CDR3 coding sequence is TGCAGCGTTGATTCGGGAGGGTCCTACAATGAGCAGTTCTTC. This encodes CSVDSGGSYNEQFF.

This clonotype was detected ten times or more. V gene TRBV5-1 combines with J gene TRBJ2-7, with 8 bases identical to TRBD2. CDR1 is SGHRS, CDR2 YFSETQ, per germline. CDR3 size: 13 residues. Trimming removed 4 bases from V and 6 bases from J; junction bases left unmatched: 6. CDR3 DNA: TGCGCCAGCAGCCCACTAGCGGCCTCCGAGCAGTACTTC. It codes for CASSPLAASEQYF.

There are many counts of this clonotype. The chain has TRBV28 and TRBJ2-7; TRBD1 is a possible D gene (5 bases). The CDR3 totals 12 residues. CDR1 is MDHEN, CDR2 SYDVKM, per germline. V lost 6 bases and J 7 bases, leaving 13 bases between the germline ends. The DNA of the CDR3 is TGTGCCAGCAGCCAGGGATGGCGGGAGCAGTACTTC. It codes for CASSQGWREQYF.

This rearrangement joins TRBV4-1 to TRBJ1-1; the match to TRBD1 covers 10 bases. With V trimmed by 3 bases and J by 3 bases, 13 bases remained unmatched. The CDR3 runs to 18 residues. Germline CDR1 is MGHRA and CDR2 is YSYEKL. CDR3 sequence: CASSQYRDRGPSDTEAFF. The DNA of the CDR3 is TGCGCCAGCAGCCAGTACCGGGACAGGGGCCCCTCAGACACTGAAGCTTTCTTT.

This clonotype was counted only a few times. DNA of the CDR3: TGTGCCAGCAGTCCTTCAGGACAGGGGGAGGCTCAGCCCCAGCATTTT. It is translated as CASSPSGQGEAQPQHF. The rearrangement links TRBV28 to TRBJ1-5; TRBD1 matches at 10 bases. The V gene end was trimmed by 5 bases and the J gene end by 6 bases; junction bases not matched to a gene: 10. The CDR3 consists of 16 residues. CDR1 is MDHEN and CDR2 is SYDVKM in the germline V gene.

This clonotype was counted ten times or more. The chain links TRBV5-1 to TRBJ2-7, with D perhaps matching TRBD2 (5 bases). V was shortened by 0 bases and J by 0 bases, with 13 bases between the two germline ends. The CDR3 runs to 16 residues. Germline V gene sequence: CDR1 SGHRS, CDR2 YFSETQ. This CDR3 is CASSLVAGISSYEQYF. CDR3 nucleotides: TGCGCCAGCAGCTTGGTCGCCGGGATCAGCTCCTACGAGCAGTACTTC. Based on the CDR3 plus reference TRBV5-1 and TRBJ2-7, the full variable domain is KAGVTQTPRYLIKTRGQQVTLSCSPISGHRSVSWYQQTPGQGLQFLFEYFSETQRNKGNFPGRFSGRQFSNSRSEMNVSTLELGDSALYLCASSLVAGISSYEQYFGPGTRLTVT.